The present entry profiles one TCR beta chain with its context. This sample is part of a study of blood T cell repertoires in COVID-19. Under the authors' procedure: Amplification with reference gene primers provided the estimates of nucleated cell counts. Produced via immunoSEQ multiplex PCR; TCRdb's table is partial and in-frame only. The V and J calls and clone size come from that table; D and trimming were worked out from the DNA. The profile shows fewer than 200,000 clones, 70% to 90% of them singletons. The CDR3 has 13 amino acids. V dropped 5 bases and J dropped 9 bases, with 17 bases sitting between them. Germline-derived CDR1 and CDR2 are SEHNR and FQNEAQ (reference sequence).

The sequenced sample consisted of peripheral blood. This chain uses TRBV7-9 with TRBJ2-7, with D possibly being TRBD1 (5 bases). This receptor was taken from a man aged 18-30 years who had recovered from COVID-19. CDR3 amino acids: CASSAAVWTPQYF. The CDR3 region has the DNA TGTGCCAGCAGCGCAGCCGTATGGACACCGCAGTACTTC.